This T cell receptor (beta chain) was documented in a study of CD8+CD57+ T cells in acquired aplastic anemia. Background on the study: DNA recovered from sorted CD4+ and CD8+ cells had a mean of approximately 3.5 ug.

J lost 1 base, V lost 1 base, and 7 bases had no gene match. The germline CDR1 and CDR2 sequences are DFQATT and SNEGSKA (reference sequence). This CDR3 comprises 16 residues. Whole-study findings and limits: Patients and controls were found to share 25 to 35 CD8+ CDR3 sequences.

About this clonotype: Its matching antigen is unknown.

Template material for TCR beta VDJ and CDR3 profiling consisted of genomic DNA. TCRdb ran MiXCR on the reads and lists one entry per CDR3 protein. The table shows 250,000 to 300,000 distinct CDR3 sequences, with about 50% occurring only once. Patients sequenced had flow cytometry evidence of CD8+CD57+ cell expansion. Severe acquired aplastic anemia was present in every patient. By the time of blood sampling, patients had still received no therapy. Sequencing was performed on sorted CD4+, CD8+, or CD8+CD57+ T cells (not recorded which) from PBMCs. J is TRBJ2-3 and V is TRBV20-1; 8 bases map to TRBD2. The sequence came from a human donor with aplastic anemia. The CDR3 loop reads CSARVSGTRGTDTQYF. CDR3 nucleotide sequence: TGCAGTGCTAGAGTTAGCGGGACGCGGGGCACAGATACGCAGTATTTT.